The clone carrying this T cell receptor beta chain has just a few counts. Its antigen is not identified. The authors reverse transcribed all of the isolated RNA, so sequencing captured expressed TCRB transcripts. Here immunoSEQ multiplex PCR was the method, and the copy in TCRdb shows in-frame clones only, minus some. Of approximately 250,000 clones listed, about 24% are singletons. Germline assignment: CDR1 SQVTM and CDR2 ANQGSEA. Trimming removed 2 bases at V and 2 bases at J, with 13 bases between. CDR3 length equals 14 residues. The sample belongs to a study of beta chain features in type 1 diabetes. In the study overall: The study examined about 100 million sorted cells across all samples. Regarding the study as a whole: A closer apparent resemblance between naive, central memory and Treg TCRB repertoires was seen in patients than in healthy donors. Type 1 diabetes patients had moderately but significantly shorter TCRB CDR3s in all four CD4+ subsets.

About 110 mL of blood, on average, came from one heparinised draw per donor. The sequencing input was naive CD4+ T cells from blood. V and J are TRBV29-1 and TRBJ2-7, with D uncertain. This sequence was found in a woman aged 30 to 39 with type 1 diabetes. Written as DNA, the CDR3 is TGCAGCGTTGAAAGCGACCAACGGCCCTACGAGCAGTACTTC. Its translation: CSVESDQRPYEQYF.